This T cell receptor (beta chain) was sequenced during a study of Graves' ophthalmopathy and Graves' hyperthyroidism. TCR beta CDR3 amplification used RNA transcripts. Investigators did first-round RT-PCR with HTBI primers, then second-round multiplex PCR. TCRdb processed the multiplex PCR reads anew with MiXCR; each CDR3 protein has one entry. This table has about 620,000 distinct CDR3 sequences, 22% appearing once. Clinical symptoms, serum thyroxine, TRAb, thyroid ultrasound and orbital computed tomography determined diagnosis. The CDR3 totals 15 residues. Looked up from germline, CDR1 is SGHAT and CDR2 is FQNNGV. The V segment lost 3 bases and the J segment 2 bases; nucleotides outside the gene matches: 4. General observations from the study: Progression of ophthalmopathy was predicted by the model with about 67% sensitivity and just over 72% specificity.

This clonotype was observed at least ten times. The antigen remains undetermined. The receptor comes from a woman between 18 and 29 years old with stable Graves' hyperthyroidism. Some clones in this sample may be carry-over from other donors' samples. The sample consisted of peripheral blood. The chain is built from TRBV11-2 and TRBJ2-5, with 9 bases lining up with TRBD1. The CDR3 loop reads CASSLDRGRQETQYF. The CDR3 nucleotides are TGTGCCAGCAGCTTGGACAGGGGAAGGCAAGAGACCCAGTACTTC.